One TCR beta chain is described in this entry. Germline V gene lookup returns CDR1 SGHRS and CDR2 YFSETQ. The length of the CDR3 is 15 residues. With 5 bases clipped from V and 4 bases from J, the junction kept 10 bases outside the gene matches. Followed longitudinally, the Seattle patients had been enrolled during active infection. The data are from a study of blood T cell repertoires in COVID-19. Whole-study context: COVID-19 samples collected from the United States, Italy and Spain covered acute and convalescent phases. PBMCs, B-cell-depleted T cells, or T cells were the source of the cDNA or gDNA that made up the material.

In the original workflow: Cell counts per sample came from amplifying reference gene primers. Profiled with immunoSEQ multiplex PCR; TCRdb holds only in-frame clones, not every one. The V and J calls and clone size come from that table; D and trimming were worked out from the DNA. The sample lists over 100,000 clones; 75% to 90% were seen once. This receptor was identified in a man aged 60 to 75 with COVID-19, enrolled during active disease. The chain is built from TRBV5-1 and TRBJ2-7; 9 positions match TRBD1. The sequenced sample was peripheral blood. CDR3: CASSTDRGRIYEQYF. DNA for the CDR3: TGCGCCAGCAGTACGGACAGGGGCAGAATTTACGAGCAGTACTTC.